This entry describes one TCR beta chain. Its antigen is as yet unknown. Unique molecular identifiers featured in how the TCRbeta library was prepared. TCRdb ran MiXCR on the PCR reads and lists one entry per CDR3 protein. The sample holds 400,000 to 450,000 distinct CDR3 sequences; around 46% are singletons and the top ten take under 30%. Looked up from germline, CDR1 is GTSNPN and CDR2 is SVGIG (reference sequence). This CDR3 is 12 amino acids long. V was shortened by 2 bases and J by 10 bases, with 12 bases between the two germline ends. The data are from a study of T-cell reconstitution after alpha-beta-depleted transplantation in children. General observations from the study: T-cell numbers and diversity, one year after transplant, stemmed largely from T cells that were newly produced. Reports say that about two months after transplant, the alpha-beta T cells came out of several hundred graft clones that had expanded. There were some patients whose high TCRbeta diversity at day 60 came from surviving recipient T cells and thymic progenitors.

This TCR came from a girl aged 2 to 9 with aplastic anemia, due to receive a stem cell transplant. The chain carries TRBV30 and TRBJ2-1; D gene unclear. The source was PBMCs, collected before TCRalphabeta/CD19-depleted stem cell transplant. The CDR3 sequence is CAWSFGWSEQFF. DNA of the CDR3: TGTGCCTGGAGTTTCGGGTGGTCGGAGCAGTTCTTC.